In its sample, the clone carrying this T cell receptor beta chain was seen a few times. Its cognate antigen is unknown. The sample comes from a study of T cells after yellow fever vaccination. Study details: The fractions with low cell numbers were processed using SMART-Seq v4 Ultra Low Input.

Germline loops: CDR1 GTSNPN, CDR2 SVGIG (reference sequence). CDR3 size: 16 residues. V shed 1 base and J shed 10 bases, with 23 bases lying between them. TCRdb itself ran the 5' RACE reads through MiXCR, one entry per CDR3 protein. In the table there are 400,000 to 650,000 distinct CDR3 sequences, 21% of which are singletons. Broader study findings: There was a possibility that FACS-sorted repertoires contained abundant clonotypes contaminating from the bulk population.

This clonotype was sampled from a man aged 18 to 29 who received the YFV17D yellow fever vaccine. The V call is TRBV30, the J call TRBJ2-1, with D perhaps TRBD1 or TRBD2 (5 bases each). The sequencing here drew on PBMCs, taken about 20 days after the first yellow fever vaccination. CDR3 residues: CAWSGPGEGAQYEQFF. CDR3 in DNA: TGTGCCTGGAGTGGGCCCGGGGAAGGGGCACAATACGAGCAGTTCTTC. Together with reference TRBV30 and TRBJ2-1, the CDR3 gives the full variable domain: SQTIHQWPATLVQPVGSPLSLECTVEGTSNPNLYWYRQAAGRGLQLLFYSVGIGQISSEVPQNLSASRPQDRQFILSSKKLLLSDSGFYLCAWSGPGEGAQYEQFFGPGTRLTVL.